A selection of T cell receptor beta chains follows, all from one sample in a study of blood T cell repertoires in COVID-19. Sequencing used immunoSEQ multiplex PCR; TCRdb keeps in-frame clones, though not all of them. The profile covers about 64,000 clones, with over 75% appearing a single time and 40% to 55% taken by the ten largest. The sequenced material came from peripheral blood. The receptors stem from a woman aged 55-69 years with COVID-19, enrolled during active disease. CDR3s include the opening cysteine and the closing phenylalanine or tryptophan. D genes are given only for firm matches. Size is omitted from some rows. Given values are once, few, many or a class for expanded clones.

abundance	d_gene	j_gene	v_gene	CDR3nt	CDR3aa
.	TRBD1	TRBJ2-7	TRBV3-1/TRBV3-2	TGTGCCAGCAGCCCCACAGGGGCCTACGAGCAGTACTTC	CASSPTGAYEQYF
.	.	TRBJ2-2	TRBV7-2	TGTGCCAGCAGCTTAGGGGGGGTGGCCGGGGAGCTGTTTTTT	CASSLGGVAGELFF
.	.	TRBJ1-4	TRBV6-6	TGTGCCAGCAGCCCCGGGTCGGATAATGAAAAACTGTTTTTT	CASSPGSDNEKLFF
.	TRBD1	TRBJ2-7	TRBV27	TGTGCCAGCCGGTTGACAGGGGGCTCAAGCGAGCAGTACTTC	CASRLTGGSSEQYF
once	.	TRBJ1-5	TRBV18	TGTGCCAGCTCACCCTCCGCGGGACTCCTTGATCAGCCCCAGCATTTT	CASSPSAGLLDQPQHF
.	TRBD2	TRBJ2-1	TRBV5-1	TGCGCCAGCAGCTTGCAGGTCCTAGCGGGAGCGGTTGAGCAGTTCTTC	CASSLQVLAGAVEQFF
.	.	TRBJ2-5	TRBV3-1/TRBV3-2	TGTGCCAGCAGCCAAGGGGTAGCGGAACAAGAGACCCAGTACTTC	CASSQGVAEQETQYF
.	TRBD1	TRBJ1-1	TRBV5-1	TGCGCCAGCAGCTTGGGACAGGGGCTGAACACTGAAGCTTTCTTT	CASSLGQGLNTEAFF
once	.	TRBJ1-5	TRBV30	TGTGCCTGGAGTGTGGGGCACTGGGGCAATCAGCCCCAGCATTTT	CAWSVGHWGNQPQHF
.	.	TRBJ2-5	TRBV5-4	TGTGCCAGCAGCTTGGAACAGCAAGAGACCCAGTACTTC	CASSLEQQETQYF
.	TRBD1	TRBJ1-2	TRBV19	TGTGCCAGTGAGGACAGGTACTATGGCTACACCTTC	CASEDRYYGYTF